A selection of T cell receptor beta chains follows, all from one sample in a study of T cell responses to AZD1222 COVID-19 vaccine. Some clones are missing from TCRdb's copy, which holds only in-frame ones; the method was immunoSEQ multiplex PCR. This table holds 150,000 to 180,000 clones, 88% found once. The specimen comprised peripheral blood, sampled on day 0 of AZD1222 vaccination. All receptors come from an adult in good health. CDR3s include the opening cysteine and the closing phenylalanine or tryptophan. Each record gives: clone size, J gene, D gene, V gene, CDR3 length, CDR3 protein, CDR3 DNA. The D gene is left open where the match is weak. Size values are once, few and many counts, or a class for expanded clones, and some rows have none.

clone size: .; J gene: TRBJ1-1; D gene: TRBD1; V gene: TRBV7-2; CDR3 length: 15; CDR3 protein: CASSPPGQRVTEAFF; CDR3 DNA: TGTGCCAGCAGCCCCCCGGGACAGAGAGTCACTGAAGCTTTCTTT
clone size: .; J gene: TRBJ1-6; D gene: TRBD1; V gene: TRBV18; CDR3 length: 14; CDR3 protein: CASSATGGDSPLHF; CDR3 DNA: TGTGCCAGCTCGGCGACAGGGGGCGATTCACCCCTCCACTTT
clone size: .; J gene: TRBJ2-7; D gene: TRBD1; V gene: TRBV6-5; CDR3 length: 12; CDR3 protein: CASSRTGGEQYF; CDR3 DNA: TGTGCCAGCAGTCGAACAGGGGGCGAGCAGTACTTC
clone size: .; J gene: TRBJ2-1; D gene: TRBD2; V gene: TRBV20-1; CDR3 length: 11; CDR3 protein: CSARDLAGQFF; CDR3 DNA: TGCAGTGCTAGAGATTTAGCGGGGCAGTTCTTC
clone size: .; J gene: TRBJ1-2; D gene: .; V gene: TRBV4-1; CDR3 length: 15; CDR3 protein: CASSQDRTNAAGYTF; CDR3 DNA: TGCGCCAGCAGCCAAGATCGGACAAATGCTGCTGGCTACACCTTC
clone size: .; J gene: TRBJ2-3; D gene: TRBD1; V gene: TRBV6-5; CDR3 length: 15; CDR3 protein: CASSLTGPFTDTQYF; CDR3 DNA: TGTGCCAGCAGCTTGACAGGGCCGTTCACAGATACGCAGTATTTT
clone size: few; J gene: TRBJ2-7; D gene: .; V gene: TRBV5-6; CDR3 length: 13; CDR3 protein: CASSITGLYEQYF; CDR3 DNA: TGTGCCAGCAGCATAACAGGGCTCTACGAGCAGTACTTC
clone size: .; J gene: TRBJ2-3; D gene: .; V gene: TRBV11-3; CDR3 length: 16; CDR3 protein: CASSLDPDSFGATQYF; CDR3 DNA: TGTGCCAGCAGCTTAGATCCTGATTCATTCGGTGCTACGCAGTATTTT
clone size: .; J gene: TRBJ1-2; D gene: .; V gene: TRBV19; CDR3 length: 16; CDR3 protein: CASSIDRASRYGGYTF; CDR3 DNA: TGTGCCAGTAGTATAGATCGGGCCTCACGCTACGGGGGCTACACCTTC
clone size: .; J gene: TRBJ2-2; D gene: TRBD2; V gene: TRBV19; CDR3 length: 15; CDR3 protein: CASSMALAGTGELFF; CDR3 DNA: TGTGCCAGTAGTATGGCTCTAGCGGGCACCGGGGAGCTGTTTTTT
clone size: once; J gene: TRBJ1-2; D gene: .; V gene: TRBV7-2; CDR3 length: 16; CDR3 protein: CASTGPRGGRFSGYTF; CDR3 DNA: TGTGCAAGTACTGGTCCTAGGGGGGGGCGCTTCTCTGGCTACACCTTC
clone size: few; J gene: TRBJ2-7; D gene: .; V gene: TRBV2; CDR3 length: 11; CDR3 protein: CASSLARERNF; CDR3 DNA: TGTGCCAGCTCTTTAGCCCGGGAGAGAAACTTC
clone size: few; J gene: TRBJ1-5; D gene: .; V gene: TRBV18; CDR3 length: 13; CDR3 protein: CASSLGPNQPQHF; CDR3 DNA: TGTGCCAGCTCTTTAGGACCGAATCAGCCCCAGCATTTT
clone size: .; J gene: TRBJ2-2; D gene: .; V gene: TRBV5-4; CDR3 length: 16; CDR3 protein: CASSAAERASTGELFF; CDR3 DNA: TGTGCCAGCAGCGCCGCGGAGCGGGCGAGCACCGGGGAGCTGTTTTTT
clone size: .; J gene: TRBJ1-2; D gene: .; V gene: TRBV19; CDR3 length: 14; CDR3 protein: CASSEGGINYGYTF; CDR3 DNA: TGTGCCTCATCCGAGGGGGGGATAAACTATGGCTACACCTTC
clone size: .; J gene: TRBJ1-1; D gene: .; V gene: TRBV7-9; CDR3 length: 12; CDR3 protein: CASNGGGTEAFF; CDR3 DNA: TGTGCCAGCAACGGGGGAGGGACTGAAGCTTTCTTT
clone size: .; J gene: TRBJ1-2; D gene: .; V gene: TRBV4-1; CDR3 length: 13; CDR3 protein: CASSQTEGYGYTF; CDR3 DNA: TGCGCCAGCAGCCAAACAGAGGGCTATGGCTACACCTTC
clone size: .; J gene: TRBJ2-4; D gene: TRBD1; V gene: TRBV14; CDR3 length: 16; CDR3 protein: CASSPGQGIAKNIQYF; CDR3 DNA: TGTGCCAGCAGCCCAGGACAGGGGATAGCCAAAAACATTCAGTACTTC
clone size: .; J gene: TRBJ1-5; D gene: .; V gene: TRBV18; CDR3 length: 18; CDR3 protein: CASSPPVGAGTSNQPQHF; CDR3 DNA: TGTGCCAGCTCACCTCCGGTGGGGGCAGGGACCAGCAATCAGCCCCAGCATTTT
clone size: .; J gene: TRBJ1-2; D gene: .; V gene: TRBV20-1; CDR3 length: 12; CDR3 protein: CSASAQNYGYTF; CDR3 DNA: TGCAGTGCTAGTGCCCAGAACTATGGCTACACCTTC
clone size: .; J gene: TRBJ1-2; D gene: .; V gene: TRBV29-1; CDR3 length: 12; CDR3 protein: CSVVAGSYGYTF; CDR3 DNA: TGCAGCGTTGTTGCAGGGAGCTATGGCTACACCTTC
clone size: .; J gene: TRBJ2-7; D gene: .; V gene: TRBV6-2/TRBV6-3; CDR3 length: 13; CDR3 protein: CASSRAAGYEQYF; CDR3 DNA: TGTGCCAGCAGTCGAGCTGCGGGGTACGAGCAGTACTTC
clone size: .; J gene: TRBJ1-2; D gene: TRBD1; V gene: TRBV5-1; CDR3 length: 14; CDR3 protein: CASTSRDSNYGYTF; CDR3 DNA: TGCGCCAGCACGTCACGGGACAGCAACTATGGCTACACCTTC
clone size: .; J gene: TRBJ1-1; D gene: .; V gene: TRBV12-3/TRBV12-4; CDR3 length: 13; CDR3 protein: CASSLAKNTEAFF; CDR3 DNA: TGTGCCAGCAGTTTAGCCAAAAACACTGAAGCTTTCTTT
clone size: .; J gene: TRBJ1-6; D gene: .; V gene: TRBV7-2; CDR3 length: 15; CDR3 protein: CASTSKPGVGSPLHF; CDR3 DNA: TGTGCCAGCACCTCAAAGCCAGGGGTGGGTTCACCCCTCCACTTT
clone size: few; J gene: TRBJ2-2; D gene: .; V gene: TRBV12-5; CDR3 length: 12; CDR3 protein: CASGPDTGELFF; CDR3 DNA: TGTGCTAGTGGCCCAGACACCGGGGAGCTGTTTTTT
clone size: once; J gene: TRBJ1-6; D gene: TRBD1; V gene: TRBV6-5; CDR3 length: 14; CDR3 protein: CASSTGANNSPLHF; CDR3 DNA: TGTGCCAGCAGTACAGGGGCTAATAATTCACCCCTCCACTTT
clone size: .; J gene: TRBJ1-6; D gene: .; V gene: TRBV7-8; CDR3 length: 14; CDR3 protein: CASRTTGQNSPLHF; CDR3 DNA: TGTGCCAGCCGCACAACGGGCCAGAATTCACCCCTCCACTTT
clone size: .; J gene: TRBJ1-2; D gene: TRBD1; V gene: TRBV14; CDR3 length: 16; CDR3 protein: CASSRGSGTGNYGYTF; CDR3 DNA: TGTGCCAGCAGCCGGGGATCCGGGACAGGGAACTATGGCTACACCTTC
clone size: .; J gene: TRBJ2-7; D gene: TRBD1; V gene: TRBV6-1; CDR3 length: 15; CDR3 protein: CASSEGSVRGREQYF; CDR3 DNA: TGTGCCAGCAGTGAAGGTTCTGTCAGGGGGCGCGAGCAGTACTTC
clone size: .; J gene: TRBJ2-3; D gene: TRBD2; V gene: TRBV7-6; CDR3 length: 15; CDR3 protein: CASSLVSGGEDTQYF; CDR3 DNA: TGTGCCAGCAGCTTAGTGAGCGGGGGGGAGGATACGCAGTATTTT